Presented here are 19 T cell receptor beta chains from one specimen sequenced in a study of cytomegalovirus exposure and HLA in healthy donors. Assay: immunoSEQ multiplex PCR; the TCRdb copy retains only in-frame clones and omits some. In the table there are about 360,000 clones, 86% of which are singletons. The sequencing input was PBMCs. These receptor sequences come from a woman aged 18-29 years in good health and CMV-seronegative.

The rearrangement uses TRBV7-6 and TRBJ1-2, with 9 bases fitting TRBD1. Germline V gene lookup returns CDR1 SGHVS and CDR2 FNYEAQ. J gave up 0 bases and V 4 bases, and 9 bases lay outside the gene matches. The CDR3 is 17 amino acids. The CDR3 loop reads CASSSLGGQGANYGYTF. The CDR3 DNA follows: TGTGCCAGCAGCTCATTGGGGGGACAGGGAGCTAACTATGGCTACACCTTC.

CDR3 in amino acids: CASSLGDFLGETQYF. CDR3 nucleotides: TGCGCCAGCAGCTTGGGGGACTTCCTAGGGGAGACCCAGTACTTC. The genes are TRBV5-1 and TRBJ2-5, with a possible D match to TRBD2 (6 bases). Germline lookup yields CDR1 SGHRS and CDR2 YFSETQ. V was clipped by 0 bases and J by 5 bases, with 14 bases between them. The CDR3 has 15 residues.

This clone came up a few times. CDR3 residues: CASSLGGGVGYTF. The CDR3 coding sequence is TGTGCCAGCAGCCTAGGAGGGGGGGTTGGCTACACCTTC. The chain joins TRBV7-9 to TRBJ1-2, with D perhaps matching TRBD1 (6 bases). The CDR3 length is 13 residues. Germline-derived CDR1 and CDR2 are SEHNR and FQNEAQ (reference sequence). Trimming stripped 5 bases from V and 7 bases from J, with 14 bases between.

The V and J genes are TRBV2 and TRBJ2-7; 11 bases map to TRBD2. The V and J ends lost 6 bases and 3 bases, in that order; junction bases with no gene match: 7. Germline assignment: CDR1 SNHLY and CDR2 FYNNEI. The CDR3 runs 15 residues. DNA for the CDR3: TGTGCCAGCAGGACTAGCGGGGCGGAACTCTACGAGCAGTACTTC. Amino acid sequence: CASRTSGAELYEQYF.

The CDR3 region is CATRSPTGMTSSGNTIYF. CDR3 coding DNA: TGTGCCACCAGATCCCCGACAGGCATGACCAGCTCTGGAAACACCATATATTTT. The chain uses TRBV28 and TRBJ1-3; D is possibly TRBD1 (6 bases). Germline CDR1 MDHEN, CDR2 SYDVKM. The ends were cut back, 10 bases at V and 0 bases at J, with 25 bases in the middle. This CDR3 is built from 18 residues.

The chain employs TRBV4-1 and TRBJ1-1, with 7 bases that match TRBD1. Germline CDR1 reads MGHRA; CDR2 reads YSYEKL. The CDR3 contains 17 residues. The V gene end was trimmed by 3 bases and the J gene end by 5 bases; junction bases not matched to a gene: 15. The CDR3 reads CASSHDLKTGFQTEAFF. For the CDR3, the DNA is TGCGCCAGCAGCCATGACCTAAAGACAGGGTTTCAAACTGAAGCTTTCTTT.

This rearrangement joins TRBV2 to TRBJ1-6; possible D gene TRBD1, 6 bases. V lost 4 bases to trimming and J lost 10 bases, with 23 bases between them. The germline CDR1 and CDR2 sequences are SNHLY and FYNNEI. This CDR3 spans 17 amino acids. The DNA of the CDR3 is TGTGCCAGCAGTGGGGGGGGCAGGGTTTCTCCTGGATCACCCCTCCACTTT. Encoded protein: CASSGGGRVSPGSPLHF.

CDR3 region: CASSVEGLAGTYNEQFF. The CDR3 DNA reads TGTGCCAGCAGCGTAGAGGGACTAGCGGGAACCTACAATGAGCAGTTCTTC. V and J are TRBV9 and TRBJ2-1, with 13 bases lining up with TRBD2. Germline V gene lookup returns CDR1 SGDLS and CDR2 YYNGEE. The CDR3 consists of 17 residues. The ends lost 0 bases at V and 2 bases at J; junction bases unmatched: 2.

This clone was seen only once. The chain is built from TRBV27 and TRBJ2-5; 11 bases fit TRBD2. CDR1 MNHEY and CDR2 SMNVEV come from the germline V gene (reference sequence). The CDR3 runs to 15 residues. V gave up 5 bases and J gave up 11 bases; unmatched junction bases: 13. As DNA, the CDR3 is TGTGCCAGCAGTCCCTTAGCGGGAGGGCCCGTCAAGCAGTACTTC. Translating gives CASSPLAGGPVKQYF.

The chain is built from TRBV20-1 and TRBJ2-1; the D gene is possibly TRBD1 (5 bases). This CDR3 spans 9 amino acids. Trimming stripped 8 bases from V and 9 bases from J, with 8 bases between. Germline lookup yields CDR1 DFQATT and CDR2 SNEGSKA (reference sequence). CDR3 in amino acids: CSTGREQFF. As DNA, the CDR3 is TGCAGTACAGGTCGTGAGCAGTTCTTC.

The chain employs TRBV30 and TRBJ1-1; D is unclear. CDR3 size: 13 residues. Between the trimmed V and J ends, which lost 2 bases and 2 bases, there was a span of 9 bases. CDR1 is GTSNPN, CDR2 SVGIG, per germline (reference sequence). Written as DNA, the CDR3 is TGTGCCTGGAGTACGACTACTAACACTGAAGCTTTCTTT. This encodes CAWSTTTNTEAFF.

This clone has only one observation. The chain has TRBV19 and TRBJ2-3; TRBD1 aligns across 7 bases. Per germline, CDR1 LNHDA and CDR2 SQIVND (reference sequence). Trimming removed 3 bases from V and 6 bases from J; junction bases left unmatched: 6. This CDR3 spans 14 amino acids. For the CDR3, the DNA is TGTGCCAGTAGTATGTCGGGCAGGGGGGATACGCAGTATTTT. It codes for CASSMSGRGDTQYF.

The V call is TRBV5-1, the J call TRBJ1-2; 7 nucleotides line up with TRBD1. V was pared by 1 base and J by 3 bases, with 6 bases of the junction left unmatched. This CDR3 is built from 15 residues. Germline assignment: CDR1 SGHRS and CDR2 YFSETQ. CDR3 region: CASSLTKGQYYGYTF. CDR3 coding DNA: TGCGCCAGCAGCTTGACGAAGGGACAGTACTATGGCTACACCTTC.

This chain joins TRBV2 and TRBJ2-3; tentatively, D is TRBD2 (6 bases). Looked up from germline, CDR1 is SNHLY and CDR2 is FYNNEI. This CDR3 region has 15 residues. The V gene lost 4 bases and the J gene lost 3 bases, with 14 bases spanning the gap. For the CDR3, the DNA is TGTGCCAGCAGTGGGGCGGGGCCAAATACAGATACGCAGTATTTT. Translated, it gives CASSGAGPNTDTQYF.

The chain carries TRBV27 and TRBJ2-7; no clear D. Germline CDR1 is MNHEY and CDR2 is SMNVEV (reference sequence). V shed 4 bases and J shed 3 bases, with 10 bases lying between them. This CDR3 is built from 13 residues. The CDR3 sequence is CASSWNHYYEQYF. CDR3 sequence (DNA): TGTGCCAGCAGTTGGAACCACTACTACGAGCAGTACTTC.

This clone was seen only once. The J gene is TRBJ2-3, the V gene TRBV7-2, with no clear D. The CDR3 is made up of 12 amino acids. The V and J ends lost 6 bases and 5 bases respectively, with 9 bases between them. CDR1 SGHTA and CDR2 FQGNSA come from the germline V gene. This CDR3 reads CASRRLVDTQYF. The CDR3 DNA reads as TGTGCCAGCAGGAGACTGGTAGATACGCAGTATTTT.

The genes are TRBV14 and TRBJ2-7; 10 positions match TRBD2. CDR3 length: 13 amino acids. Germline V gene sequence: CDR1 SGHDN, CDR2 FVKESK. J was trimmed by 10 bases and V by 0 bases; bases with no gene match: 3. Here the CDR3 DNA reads TGTGCCAGCAGCCAAGAACCTAGCGGGAGACAGTACTTC. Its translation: CASSQEPSGRQYF.

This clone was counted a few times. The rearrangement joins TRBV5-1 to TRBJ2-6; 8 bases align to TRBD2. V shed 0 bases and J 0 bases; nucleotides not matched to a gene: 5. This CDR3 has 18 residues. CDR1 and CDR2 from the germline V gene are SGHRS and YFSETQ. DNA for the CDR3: TGCGCCAGCAGCTTGGTAATAGCGGGGTCCTCTGGGGCCAACGTCCTGACTTTC. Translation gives CASSLVIAGSSGANVLTF.

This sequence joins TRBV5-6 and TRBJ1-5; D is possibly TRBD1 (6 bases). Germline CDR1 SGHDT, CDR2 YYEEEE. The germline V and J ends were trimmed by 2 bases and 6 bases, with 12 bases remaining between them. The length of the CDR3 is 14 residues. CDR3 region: CASSFQGWGQPQHF. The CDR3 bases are TGTGCCAGCAGCTTTCAGGGGTGGGGTCAGCCCCAGCATTTT.